The rows below give T cell receptor beta chains drawn from one sample of a study of blood T cell repertoires in COVID-19. Using immunoSEQ multiplex PCR, the repertoire was profiled, and TCRdb retains in-frame clones only, with some absent. The repertoire holds 130,000 or so clones, with around 83% as singletons. Sequencing was performed on PBMCs or T cells enriched from blood (not recorded which). These receptors were collected from a woman in her 30s who had recovered from COVID-19. Each CDR3 is given with its conserved first and last residue. A D gene is named only where the DNA matches it firmly. Clone size is given for some rows only: seen once, a few or many times, or a class if the clone is expanded.

D | size | J | V | DNA | CDR3
. | . | TRBJ1-6 | TRBV14 | TGTGCCAGCAGCCAAGATCTCAATTCACCCCTCCACTTT | CASSQDLNSPLHF
TRBD1 | . | TRBJ1-2 | TRBV28 | TGTGCCGCCGGGGACAGGGGGGACTATGGCTACACCTTC | CAAGDRGDYGYTF
TRBD1 | . | TRBJ1-4 | TRBV5-1 | TGCGCCAGCAGCCTAGGGGGCCGAAAACTGTTTTTT | CASSLGGRKLFF
TRBD2 | . | TRBJ2-7 | TRBV29-1 | TGCAGCGTTCGTGTGCCGGCCGGACTAGTGGGAGACGAGCAGTACTTC | CSVRVPAGLVGDEQYF
. | . | TRBJ1-4 | TRBV27 | TGTGCCAGCAGTTTATCGGACATGGCTAATGAAAAACTGTTTTTT | CASSLSDMANEKLFF
TRBD1 | . | TRBJ2-3 | TRBV15 | TGTGCCACCAGCAGAGGGACAGGGCCCACAGATACGCAGTATTTT | CATSRGTGPTDTQYF
. | . | TRBJ2-7 | TRBV28 | TGTGCCAGCAAAATCAGGGGGGCTTCCAACGAGCAGTACTTC | CASKIRGASNEQYF
TRBD2 | . | TRBJ2-5 | TRBV7-2 | TGTGCCAGCAGCCGGACTAGCATACCGGGGGAGACCCAGTACTTC | CASSRTSIPGETQYF
. | . | TRBJ2-3 | TRBV7-9 | TGTGCCAGATCCGGGAGTGGCACAGATACGCAGTATTTT | CARSGSGTDTQYF
. | . | TRBJ2-2 | TRBV29-1 | TGCAGCGTTGAAGATATCACCGGGGAGCTGTTTTTT | CSVEDITGELFF
. | . | TRBJ1-1 | TRBV6-1 | TGTGCCAGCAGTGACGGACAGAACACTGAAGCTTTCTTT | CASSDGQNTEAFF
TRBD1 | few | TRBJ1-6 | TRBV4-2 | TGTGCCAGCAGCCAAGATTTACAGGGGAGCTCCTATAATTCACCCCTCCACTTT | CASSQDLQGSSYNSPLHF
TRBD2 | . | TRBJ2-7 | TRBV4-3 | TGCGCCAGCAGCCAAGGTCTCACGGGAGGGGGGTTCGAGCAGTACTTC | CASSQGLTGGGFEQYF
TRBD1 | . | TRBJ2-1 | TRBV4-1 | TGCGCCAGCAGCCAAGGACAGGGGGTTTTGAATGAGCAGTTCTTC | CASSQGQGVLNEQFF
. | . | TRBJ1-1 | TRBV21-1 | TGTGCCAGCAGCAAAAGGGGGACTGAAGCTTTCTTT | CASSKRGTEAFF
TRBD2 | . | TRBJ2-1 | TRBV4-2 | TGTGCCAGCAGCCAAGATCCGGGACTAGGTGGCCACAATGAGCAGTTCTTC | CASSQDPGLGGHNEQFF
. | . | TRBJ2-1 | TRBV12-3/TRBV12-4 | TGTGCCAGCAGTTCCTTCAATGAGCAGTTCTTC | CASSSFNEQFF
. | . | TRBJ2-2 | TRBV7-3 | TGTGCCAGCAGCTTAGAGTACTCCACCGGGGAGCTGTTTTTT | CASSLEYSTGELFF
. | . | TRBJ2-3 | TRBV2 | TGTGCCAGCAGTGGGCAGGGAGGATTGGGGACAGATACGCAGTATTTT | CASSGQGGLGTDTQYF
TRBD2 | . | TRBJ2-5 | TRBV3-1/TRBV3-2 | TGTGCCAGCAGCCAAGACCTCGCGGGAGTGGGAGAGACCCAGTACTTC | CASSQDLAGVGETQYF
. | . | TRBJ1-6 | TRBV3-1/TRBV3-2 | TGTGCCAGCAGCCAAGACCACAACTCCTATAATTCACCCCTCCACTTT | CASSQDHNSYNSPLHF
. | . | TRBJ2-3 | TRBV5-4 | TGTGCCAGCAGCTTGTCGGGAGTAATTACAGATACGCAGTATTTT | CASSLSGVITDTQYF
. | . | TRBJ1-2 | TRBV7-2 | TGTGCCAGCAGCCCTGGCGGAACAGGGAGATGGTATGGCTACACCTTC | CASSPGGTGRWYGYTF
TRBD2 | . | TRBJ2-3 | TRBV7-9 | TGTGCCAGCAGCCCCCTGAGCGGGAGAGCAGATACGCAGTATTTT | CASSPLSGRADTQYF
. | . | TRBJ1-3 | TRBV18 | TGTGCCAGCTCAATCACACAAGGACAGAACTCTGGAAACACCATATATTTT | CASSITQGQNSGNTIYF
TRBD1 | . | TRBJ2-5 | TRBV20-1 | TGCAGTGCTAGTGATACCAGGGGGCATGAGACCCAGTACTTC | CSASDTRGHETQYF
TRBD1 | . | TRBJ1-2 | TRBV3-1/TRBV3-2 | TGTGCCAGCAGCCAAGTCGGACAGGGAATGGGCTATGGCTACACCTTC | CASSQVGQGMGYGYTF
. | . | TRBJ2-6 | TRBV4-1 | TGCGCCAGCAGCCAAGTCGGCAGCGACCTAGTCTCTGGGGCCAACGTCCTGACTTTC | CASSQVGSDLVSGANVLTF
TRBD1 | . | TRBJ2-7 | TRBV5-4 | TGTGCCAGCAGCTTGGGACAGGGGGCCAACTACGAGCAGTACTTC | CASSLGQGANYEQYF
. | . | TRBJ2-1 | TRBV24-1 | TGTGCCACCAGTGATTTTGCGGGACCCCTCTCCTACAATGAGCAGTTCTTC | CATSDFAGPLSYNEQFF
TRBD2 | . | TRBJ2-2 | TRBV7-9 | TGTGCCAGCAGCTCCGGGACTAGGCTATCCGGGGAGCTGTTTTTT | CASSSGTRLSGELFF
. | . | TRBJ1-1 | TRBV5-1 | TGCGCCAGCAGCGCGGGTACCTCGGGCCTCGGGACTGAAGCTTTCTTT | CASSAGTSGLGTEAFF
. | . | TRBJ1-5 | TRBV6-5 | TGTGCCAGCAGTTCTCACAACGAGGGTCAGCCCCAGCATTTT | CASSSHNEGQPQHF